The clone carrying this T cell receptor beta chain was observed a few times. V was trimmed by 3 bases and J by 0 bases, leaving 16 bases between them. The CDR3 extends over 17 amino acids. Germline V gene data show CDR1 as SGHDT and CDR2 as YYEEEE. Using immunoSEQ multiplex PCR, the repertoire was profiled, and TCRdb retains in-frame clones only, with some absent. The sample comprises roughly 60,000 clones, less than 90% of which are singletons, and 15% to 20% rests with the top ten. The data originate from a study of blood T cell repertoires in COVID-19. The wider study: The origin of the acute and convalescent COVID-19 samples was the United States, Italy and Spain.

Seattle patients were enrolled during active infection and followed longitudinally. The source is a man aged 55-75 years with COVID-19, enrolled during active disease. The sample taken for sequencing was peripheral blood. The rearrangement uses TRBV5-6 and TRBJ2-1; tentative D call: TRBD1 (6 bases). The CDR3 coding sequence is TGTGCCAGCAGCTACCTACCCGGGACACACTCCTACAATGAGCAGTTCTTC. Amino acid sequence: CASSYLPGTHSYNEQFF.